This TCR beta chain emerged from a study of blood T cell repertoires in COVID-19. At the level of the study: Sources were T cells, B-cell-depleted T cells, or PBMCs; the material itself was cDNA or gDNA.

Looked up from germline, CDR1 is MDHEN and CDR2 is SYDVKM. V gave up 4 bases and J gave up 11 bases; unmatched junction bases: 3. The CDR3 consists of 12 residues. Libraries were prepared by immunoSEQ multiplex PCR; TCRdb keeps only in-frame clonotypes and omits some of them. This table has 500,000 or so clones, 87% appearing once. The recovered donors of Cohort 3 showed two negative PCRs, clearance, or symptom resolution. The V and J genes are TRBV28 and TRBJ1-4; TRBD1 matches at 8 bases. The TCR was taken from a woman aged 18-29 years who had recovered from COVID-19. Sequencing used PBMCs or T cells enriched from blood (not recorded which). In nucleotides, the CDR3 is TGTGCCAGCAGTTGGGGGACAGGCAAACTGTTTTTT. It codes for CASSWGTGKLFF. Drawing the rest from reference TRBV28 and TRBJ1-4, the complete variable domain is DVKVTQSSRYLVKRTGEKVFLECVQDMDHENMFWYRQDPGLGLRLIYFSYDVKMKEKGDIPEGYSVSREKKERFSLILESASTNQTSMYLCASSWGTGKLFFGSGTQLSVL.